This T cell receptor beta chain was captured by sequencing in a study of blood T cell repertoires in COVID-19 (dated by TCRdb to between 2020 and 2021). Background for the entire study: Samples from collaborators originated in the United States, Italy and Spain and spanned both the acute and convalescent phases of COVID-19. The material from the prospective study consisted of cDNA or gDNA derived from T cells, B-cell-depleted T cells, or PBMCs. Deeply sampled blood TCRbeta repertoires from subjects exposed to, actively infected with, or recovered from COVID-19 were included in the dataset. The repertoires were released in a freely available public database intended as a resource for research on the immune response to SARS-CoV-2. Samples came from the ongoing ImmuneRACE study (first 160 participants) plus 1,254 subjects from 6 global collaborators. Nearly every sample came with metadata listing a de-identified subject ID, COVID-19 status, age in years and sex. Where HLA class I and class II types were available, the types were taken from metadata supplied by the sample provider, not from assay-based typing. What the research found in general, with its limitations: The amount of clinical and demographic metadata varied by source and participant and was provided uncurated.

The CDR3 holds 13 amino acids from the cysteine to the phenylalanine. The read is trimmed to its CDR3 DNA, 39 bases read in frame from base 1. V and J are trimmed by 6 bases and 4 bases, and the gene matches miss 4 bases of the junction. A second Seattle source provided samples from volunteer blood donors who had recovered from COVID-19. Whole blood was collected in K2EDTA tubes by collaborating institutions according to the institutions' own protocols. Collaborator samples were shipped for TCRbeta analysis as frozen whole blood, isolated PBMCs, or DNA extracted from either sample type. TCRbeta CDR3 regions were amplified from genomic DNA by means of the immunoSEQ Assay, a bias-controlled multiplex PCR. On the authors' methods: The number of nucleated cells in each sample was estimated by amplification of reference gene primers within the assay. To quantify the absolute abundance of each unique TCRbeta CDR3 rearrangement, sequence reads were collapsed and filtered. Productive Simpson clonality was computed per sample as the square root of Simpson's diversity index over productive rearrangements. TCRdb carries this immuneACCESS record with in-frame sequences only. Its versions omit some clonotypes, under half of them owing to an unresolved V gene in the studies checked, with the rest unexplained. V and J calls plus clone size are reproduced from that table; the DNA served to infer D and trimming. The table for this sample lists about 330,000 clones; 70% to 90% of them were counted only once. About 6% of the sample goes to the ten largest clones.

Turning to this clone: Its antigen target is currently unknown. Base qualities were left out, and no much larger clone turns up one base away.

The chain links TRBV12-3 or TRBV12-4 with TRBJ1-1; the central 8 bases match TRBD1. The TCR was taken from a man aged 18 to 29 who had recovered from COVID-19. Input material: peripheral blood. The nucleotide sequence is TGTGCCAGCAGAGTTACAGGGGGCACTGAAGCTTTCTTT. This sequence encodes CASRVTGGTEAFF.